The 16 T cell receptor beta chains below all came from one sample that was sequenced in a study of blood T cells in healthy people across ages. Using a J-beta primer mix together with a sample-barcoded 5' primer, a second PCR was run for about 6 to 11 cycles. TCRdb recomputed calls from the 5' RACE reads with MiXCR, one row per CDR3 protein. The profile shows 580,000 or so distinct CDR3 sequences, under 55% of them singletons. The sequenced sample was blood. These receptors all come from a man aged 80 or over in good health.

The chain is built from TRBV6-5 and TRBJ2-5; TRBD2 agrees at 16 bases. CDR1 is MNHEY, CDR2 SVGAGI, per germline. The V and J ends lost 11 bases and 11 bases, in that order; junction bases with no gene match: 17. The CDR3 covers 16 residues. The CDR3: CAPIGTSGRGGNEQYF. For the CDR3, the DNA is TGTGCCCCTATCGGGACTAGCGGGAGGGGGGGGAATGAGCAGTACTTC.

The rearrangement links TRBV29-1 to TRBJ2-5; 7 nucleotides line up with TRBD1. The CDR3 is 15 residues long. The trim removed 4 bases at V and 4 bases at J, leaving 12 bases unmatched. Germline V gene lookup returns CDR1 SQVTM and CDR2 ANQGSEA. CDR3 region: CSVVVTGFPGETQYF. Written as DNA, the CDR3 is TGCAGCGTTGTCGTGACAGGGTTTCCCGGAGAGACCCAGTACTTC.

The sample holds one count of this clonotype. The CDR3 sequence is CSAAFSTSGRNEQFF. CDR3 bases: TGCAGTGCGGCCTTCTCGACTAGCGGGAGAAATGAGCAGTTCTTC. This chain connects TRBV20-1 to TRBJ2-1, with TRBD2 matching 12 bases. The V gene end was trimmed by 6 bases and the J gene end by 7 bases; junction bases not matched to a gene: 10. Germline V gene sequence: CDR1 DFQATT, CDR2 SNEGSKA (reference sequence). The CDR3 totals 15 residues.

The sample holds a few counts of this clonotype. This chain uses TRBV7-9 with TRBJ1-5; D ambiguous. This CDR3 contains 20 residues. Deletions cut 4 bases from V and 0 bases from J, with 25 bases between. CDR1 and CDR2 from the germline V gene are SEHNR and FQNEAQ (reference sequence). CDR3 amino acids: CASSSPVGVTTIDSNQPQHF. CDR3 DNA sequence: TGTGCCAGCAGCTCCCCGGTCGGGGTTACGACGATCGATAGCAATCAGCCCCAGCATTTT.

This clonotype was seen once. This sequence joins TRBV27 and TRBJ2-5, with TRBD1 matching over 7 bases. CDR3 size: 15 residues. Looked up from germline, CDR1 is MNHEY and CDR2 is SMNVEV (reference sequence). Trimming at V came to 5 bases and at J to 1 base, leaving 7 bases not matched to a gene. This CDR3 reads CASSLTGVFQETQYF. DNA of the CDR3: TGTGCCAGCAGTCTCACAGGGGTTTTCCAAGAGACCCAGTACTTC.

This clonotype was seen a few times. CDR3 DNA sequence: TGTGCCAGCAGGTCGACAGGGATTAAAGAGACCCAGTACTTC. This sequence encodes CASRSTGIKETQYF. This chain connects TRBV6-2 or TRBV6-3 to TRBJ2-5, with 7 bases aligning to TRBD1. J gave up 3 bases and V 6 bases, and 7 bases lay outside the gene matches. Germline V CDR1 and CDR2: MNHEY, SVGEGT. The length of the CDR3 is 14 residues.

The chain links TRBV10-3 to TRBJ2-5, with 14 bases matching TRBD2. The J segment lost 11 bases and the V segment lost 4 bases, leaving 12 bases of the junction unmatched. CDR3 length: 16 residues. Germline values: CDR1 ENHRY, CDR2 SYGVKD. In DNA, the CDR3 is TGTGCCATCAGTGCTCTGACTAGCGGGGGGGAGAATGAGCAGTACTTC. It encodes CAISALTSGGENEQYF.

Points on this clonotype: This may be a read error: a much more frequent sequence differs by one nucleotide. The chain uses TRBV6-6 and TRBJ2-3, with D hard to call. Germline CDR1 is MNHNY and CDR2 is SVGAGI (reference sequence). The CDR3 length is 14 residues. The CDR3 coding sequence is TGTGTCAGCAGTTACTCGACGGCTCTGGATACGCAGTATTTT. This codes for CVSSYSTALDTQYF.

This clonotype was detected a few times. The genes are TRBV20-1 and TRBJ1-6; 7 bases line up with TRBD1. Germline V gene sequence: CDR1 DFQATT, CDR2 SNEGSKA (reference sequence). The CDR3 consists of 14 residues. The V and J ends lost 5 bases and 1 base, in that order; junction bases with no gene match: 2. The CDR3 here is CSAGGQSYNSPLHF. The DNA for the CDR3 is TGCAGTGCTGGGGGACAGTCCTATAATTCACCCCTCCACTTT.

This clonotype was picked up one time. The genes are TRBV20-1 and TRBJ2-1; D may match TRBD1 or TRBD2 (5 bases each). The CDR3 runs 14 residues. Per the germline V gene, CDR1 is DFQATT and CDR2 is SNEGSKA (reference sequence). V lost 3 bases and J 7 bases, leaving 16 bases between the germline ends. CDR3 coding DNA: TGCAGTGCTAGCCTGGGGACGCCGACGAATGAGCAGTTCTTC. Its translation is CSASLGTPTNEQFF.

This clonotype has a handful of counts. V gene TRBV6-5 combines with J gene TRBJ2-4; 9 bases agree with TRBD1. The J call may be wrong; the DNA end is better matched by TRBJ2-7. The CDR3 is 13 amino acids. Germline V lookup: CDR1 MNHEY, CDR2 SVGAGI. CDR3 residues: CASRRQGGFEQYF. The CDR3 bases are TGTGCCAGCAGACGACAGGGGGGATTCGAGCAGTACTTC.

This clonotype appeared a few times. The chain joins TRBV6-1 to TRBJ1-2; 11 nucleotides line up with TRBD1. This CDR3 has 13 residues. CDR1 and CDR2 (germline): MNHNS, SASEGT. V lost 6 bases, J lost 6 bases, and 3 bases stayed unmatched. The CDR3, as DNA: TGTGCCAGCAGGGACAGGGGGCGGAATGGCTACACCTTC. Its translation: CASRDRGRNGYTF.

DNA for the CDR3: TGTGCCACCCCCGGGGGTACCTACGAGCAGTACTTC. This sequence encodes CATPGGTYEQYF. The chain employs TRBV24-1 and TRBJ2-7; perhaps TRBD2 as D (6 bases). The CDR3 runs 12 residues. Germline lookup yields CDR1 KGHDR and CDR2 SFDVKD. V lost 9 bases and J 2 bases, leaving 10 bases between the germline ends.

This chain joins TRBV9 and TRBJ2-3; 8 bases match TRBD2. Germline trimming cut 4 bases from V and 1 base from J; bases unmatched to any gene: 14. Germline V gene lookup returns CDR1 SGDLS and CDR2 YYNGEE. The CDR3 is made up of 18 amino acids. CDR3 DNA sequence: TGTGCCAGCAGCATCGGAGCAGCGGGGGTGATGGGCACAGATACGCAGTATTTT. This translates into CASSIGAAGVMGTDTQYF.

This chain joins TRBV12-3 or TRBV12-4 and TRBJ2-1; 12 bases fit TRBD2. The closer fit of TRBJ2-7 to the DNA end suggests the J call may be wrong. The CDR3 is 17 amino acids. The DNA for the CDR3 is TGTGCCAGCAGCTCGACTAGCGGGAGTAGGTCCTACAATGAGCAGTACTTC. This sequence encodes CASSSTSGSRSYNEQYF.

This clonotype was detected only a few times. CDR3 sequence: CASSEQKNTEAFF. The CDR3 DNA is TGTGCCAGCAGCGAACAGAAAAACACTGAAGCTTTCTTT. The V call is TRBV7-3, the J call TRBJ1-1; the D is unclear. The germline gives CDR1 SGHTA, CDR2 FQGTGA. V lost 5 bases to trimming and J lost 2 bases, with 9 bases between them. The CDR3 sequence is 13 residues long.